This TCR beta chain was sequenced during a study of cytomegalovirus exposure and HLA in healthy donors. CDR3 length: 14 residues. CDR1 is MNHNY and CDR2 is SVGAGI in the germline V gene (reference sequence). V lost 6 bases to trimming and J lost 7 bases; unmatched junction nucleotides: 8. PCR used 60 Vbeta primers and 13 Jbeta primers. TCRdb's copy holds only in-frame clones and misses some; the assay was immunoSEQ multiplex PCR. This table has roughly 140,000 clones, about 78% appearing once. General study points: It was reported that TCR beta sequences correctly inferred the HLA-A and HLA-B alleles for most subjects.

Concerning this clone itself: Its antigen is undetermined.

The chain recombines TRBV6-6 with TRBJ1-1, with TRBD1 matching 10 bases. The source material was PBMCs. The sequence came from a middle-aged man in good health and CMV-seropositive. The CDR3 is CASSQSGTGVEAFF. CDR3 DNA: TGTGCCAGCAGCCAATCTGGGACAGGGGTTGAAGCTTTCTTT.